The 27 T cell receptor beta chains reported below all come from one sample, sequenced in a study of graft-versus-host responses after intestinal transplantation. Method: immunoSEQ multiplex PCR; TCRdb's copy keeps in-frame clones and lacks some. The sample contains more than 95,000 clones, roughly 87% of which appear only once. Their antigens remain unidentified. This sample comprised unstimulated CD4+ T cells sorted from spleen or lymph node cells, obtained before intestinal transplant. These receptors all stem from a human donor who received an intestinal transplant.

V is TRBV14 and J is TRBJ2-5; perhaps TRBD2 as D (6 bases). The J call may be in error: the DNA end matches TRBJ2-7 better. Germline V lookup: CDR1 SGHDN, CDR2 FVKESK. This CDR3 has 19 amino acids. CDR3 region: CASSHVGLVYGGGSYEQYF. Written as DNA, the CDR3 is TGTGCCAGCAGCCATGTTGGCTTGGTGTATGGGGGAGGCTCCTACGAGCAGTACTTC.

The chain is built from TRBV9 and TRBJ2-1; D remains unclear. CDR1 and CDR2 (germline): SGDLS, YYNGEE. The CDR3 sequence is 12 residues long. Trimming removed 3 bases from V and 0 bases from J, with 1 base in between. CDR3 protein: CASSASYNEQFF. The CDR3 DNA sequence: TGTGCCAGCAGCGCCTCCTACAATGAGCAGTTCTTC.

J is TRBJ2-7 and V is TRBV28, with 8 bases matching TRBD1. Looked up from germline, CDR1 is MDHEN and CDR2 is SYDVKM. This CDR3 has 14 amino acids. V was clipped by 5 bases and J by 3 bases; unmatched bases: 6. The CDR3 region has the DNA TGTGCCAGCAGTACAAGACAGGGGAGCTACGAGCAGTACTTC. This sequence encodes CASSTRQGSYEQYF.

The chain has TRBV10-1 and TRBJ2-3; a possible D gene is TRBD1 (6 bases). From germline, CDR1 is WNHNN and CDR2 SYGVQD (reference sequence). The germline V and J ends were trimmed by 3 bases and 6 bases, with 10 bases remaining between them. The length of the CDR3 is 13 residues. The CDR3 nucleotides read TGCGCCAGCAGTGATTGGGGGCGGGATACGCAGTATTTT. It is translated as CASSDWGRDTQYF.

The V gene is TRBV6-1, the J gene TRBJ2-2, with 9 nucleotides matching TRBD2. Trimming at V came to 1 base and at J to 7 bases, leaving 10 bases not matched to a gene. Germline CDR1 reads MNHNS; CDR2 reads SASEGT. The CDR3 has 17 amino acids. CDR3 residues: CASSEGGTSRSVGELFF. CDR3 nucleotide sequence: TGTGCCAGCAGTGAAGGCGGGACTAGCCGGAGCGTCGGGGAGCTGTTTTTT.

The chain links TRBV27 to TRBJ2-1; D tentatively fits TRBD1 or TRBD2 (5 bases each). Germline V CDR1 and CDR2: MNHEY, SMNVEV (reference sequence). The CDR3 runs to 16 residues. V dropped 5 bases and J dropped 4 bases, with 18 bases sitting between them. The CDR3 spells CASSLTAGTYYNEQFF. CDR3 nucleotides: TGTGCCAGCAGTCTCACCGCCGGGACCTATTACAATGAGCAGTTCTTC.

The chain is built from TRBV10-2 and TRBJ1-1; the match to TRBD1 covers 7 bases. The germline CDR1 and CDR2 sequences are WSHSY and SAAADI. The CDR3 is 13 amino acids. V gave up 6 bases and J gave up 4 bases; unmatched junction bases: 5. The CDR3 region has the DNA TGCGCCAGCAGGTCACAGGGGAGCACTGAAGCTTTCTTT. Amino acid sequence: CASRSQGSTEAFF.

The CDR3 nucleotides read TGTGCCAGCAGCGTAGAAGCGGAGATGCAGGTACAGTTCTTC. Its protein is CASSVEAEMQVQFF. The chain is built from TRBV9 and TRBJ2-1; perhaps TRBD2 as D (5 bases). There are 14 residues in the CDR3. In germline, CDR1 is SGDLS, CDR2 YYNGEE. Trimming took 0 bases from V and 13 from J, leaving 17 bases between them.

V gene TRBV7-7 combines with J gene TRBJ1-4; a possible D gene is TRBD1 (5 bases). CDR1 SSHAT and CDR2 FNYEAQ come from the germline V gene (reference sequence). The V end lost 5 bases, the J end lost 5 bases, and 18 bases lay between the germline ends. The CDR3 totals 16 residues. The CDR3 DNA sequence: TGTGCCAGCAGCCAAATGTCCCGGGGCGTAAATGAAAAACTGTTTTTT. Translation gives CASSQMSRGVNEKLFF.

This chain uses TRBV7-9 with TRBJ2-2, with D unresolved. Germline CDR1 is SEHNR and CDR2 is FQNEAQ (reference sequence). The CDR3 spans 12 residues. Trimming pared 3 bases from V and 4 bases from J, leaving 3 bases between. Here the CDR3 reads CASSFFTGELFF. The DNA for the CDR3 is TGTGCCAGCAGCTTTTTCACCGGGGAGCTGTTTTTT.

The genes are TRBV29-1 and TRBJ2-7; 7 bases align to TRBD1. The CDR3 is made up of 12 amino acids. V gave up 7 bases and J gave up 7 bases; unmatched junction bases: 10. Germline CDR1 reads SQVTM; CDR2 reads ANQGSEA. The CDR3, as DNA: TGCAGCGCCCACGACAGGGCTAGAGAGCAGTACTTC. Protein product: CSAHDRAREQYF.

The CDR3 region is CASGEGGPYNEQFF. CDR3 DNA: TGTGCTAGTGGTGAAGGCGGCCCCTACAATGAGCAGTTCTTC. The chain couples TRBV12-5 to TRBJ2-1; D not certain. The length of the CDR3 is 14 residues. Between the trimmed V and J ends, which lost 5 bases and 2 bases, there was a span of 10 bases. Germline loops: CDR1 LGHNT, CDR2 FRNRAP. The whole variable domain, filled in from reference TRBV12-5 and TRBJ2-1, reads DARVTQTPRHKVTEMGQEVTMRCQPILGHNTVFWYRQTMMQGLELLAYFRNRAPLDDSGMPKDRFSAEMPDATLATLKIQPSEPRDSAVYFCASGEGGPYNEQFFGPGTRLTVL.

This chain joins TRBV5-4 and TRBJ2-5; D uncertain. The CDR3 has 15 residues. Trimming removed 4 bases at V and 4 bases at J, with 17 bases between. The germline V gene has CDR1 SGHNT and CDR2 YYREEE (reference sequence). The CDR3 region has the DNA TGTGCCAGCAGCCCAACCGCCAGCGTCGCAGAGACCCAGTACTTC. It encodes CASSPTASVAETQYF.

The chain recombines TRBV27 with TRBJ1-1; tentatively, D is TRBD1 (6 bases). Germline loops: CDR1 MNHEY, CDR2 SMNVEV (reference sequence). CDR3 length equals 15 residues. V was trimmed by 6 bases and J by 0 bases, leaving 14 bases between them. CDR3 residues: CASRKPGQMNTEAFF. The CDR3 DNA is TGTGCCAGCAGAAAACCGGGACAAATGAACACTGAAGCTTTCTTT.

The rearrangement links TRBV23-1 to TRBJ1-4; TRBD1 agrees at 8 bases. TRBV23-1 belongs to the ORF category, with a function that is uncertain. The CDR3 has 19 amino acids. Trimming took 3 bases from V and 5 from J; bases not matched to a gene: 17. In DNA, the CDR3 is TGCGCCAGCAGTCATCGGATACCCGAAGGACAGGGCGGAAATGAAAAACTGTTTTTT. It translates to CASSHRIPEGQGGNEKLFF.

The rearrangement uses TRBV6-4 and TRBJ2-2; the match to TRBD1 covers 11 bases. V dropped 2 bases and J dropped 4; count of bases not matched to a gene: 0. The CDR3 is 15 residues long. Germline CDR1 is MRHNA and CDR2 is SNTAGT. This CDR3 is CASSDGTGGTGELFF. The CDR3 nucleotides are TGTGCCAGCAGTGACGGGACAGGGGGCACCGGGGAGCTGTTTTTT.

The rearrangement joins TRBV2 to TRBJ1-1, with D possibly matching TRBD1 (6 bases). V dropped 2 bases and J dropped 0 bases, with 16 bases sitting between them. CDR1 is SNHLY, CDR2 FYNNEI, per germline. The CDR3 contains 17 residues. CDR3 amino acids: CASSERGASTLNTEAFF. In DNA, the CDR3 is TGTGCCAGCAGTGAAAGGGGGGCCTCAACCCTGAACACTGAAGCTTTCTTT.

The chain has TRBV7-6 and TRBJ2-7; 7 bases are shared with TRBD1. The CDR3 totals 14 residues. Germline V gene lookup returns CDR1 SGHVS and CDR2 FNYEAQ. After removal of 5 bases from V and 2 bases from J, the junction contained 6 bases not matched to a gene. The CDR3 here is CASSRTQGTYEQYF. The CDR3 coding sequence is TGTGCCAGCAGCCGGACACAGGGGACCTACGAGCAGTACTTC.

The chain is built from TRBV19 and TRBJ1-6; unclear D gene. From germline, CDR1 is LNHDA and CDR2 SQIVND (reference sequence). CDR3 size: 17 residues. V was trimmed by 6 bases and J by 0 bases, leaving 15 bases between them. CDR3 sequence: CASSADPSSSYNSPLHF. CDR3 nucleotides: TGTGCCAGTAGCGCCGACCCATCGAGCTCCTATAATTCACCCCTCCACTTT.

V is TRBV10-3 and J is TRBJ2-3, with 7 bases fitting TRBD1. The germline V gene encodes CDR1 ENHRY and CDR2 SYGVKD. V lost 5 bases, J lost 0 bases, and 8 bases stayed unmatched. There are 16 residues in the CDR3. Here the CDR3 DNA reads TGTGCCATCAGTACTGCCGGGACAGATAGCACAGATACGCAGTATTTT. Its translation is CAISTAGTDSTDTQYF.

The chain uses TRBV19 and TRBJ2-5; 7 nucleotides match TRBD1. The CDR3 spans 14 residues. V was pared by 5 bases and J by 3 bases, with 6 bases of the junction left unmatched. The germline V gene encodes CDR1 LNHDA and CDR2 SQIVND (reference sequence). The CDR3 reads CASSAYRGEETQYF. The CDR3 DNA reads TGTGCCAGTAGTGCCTACAGGGGAGAAGAGACCCAGTACTTC. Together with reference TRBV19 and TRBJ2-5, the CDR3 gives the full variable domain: DGGITQSPKYLFRKEGQNVTLSCEQNLNHDAMYWYRQDPGQGLRLIYYSQIVNDFQKGDIAEGYSVSREKKESFPLTVTSAQKNPTAFYLCASSAYRGEETQYFGPGTRLLVL.

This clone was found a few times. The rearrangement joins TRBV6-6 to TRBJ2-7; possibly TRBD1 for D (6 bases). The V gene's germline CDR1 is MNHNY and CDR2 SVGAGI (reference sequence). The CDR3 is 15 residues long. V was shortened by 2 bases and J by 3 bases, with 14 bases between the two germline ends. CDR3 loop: CASSYDPGTSYEQYF. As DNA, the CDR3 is TGTGCCAGCAGTTACGACCCCGGGACAAGCTACGAGCAGTACTTC.

CDR3 amino acids: CASINYSREKLFF. Here the CDR3 DNA reads TGTGCCAGCATCAATTATTCGAGGGAAAAACTGTTTTTT. The chain links TRBV2 to TRBJ1-4; the D is unclear. Germline assignment: CDR1 SNHLY and CDR2 FYNNEI. CDR3 length: 13 amino acids. V was cut by 7 bases and J by 8 bases, with 14 bases left in between.

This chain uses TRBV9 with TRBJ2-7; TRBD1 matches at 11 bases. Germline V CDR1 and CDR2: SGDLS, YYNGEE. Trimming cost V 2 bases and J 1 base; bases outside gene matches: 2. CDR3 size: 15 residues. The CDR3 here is CASSVGQGESYEQYF. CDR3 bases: TGTGCCAGCAGCGTGGGACAGGGGGAGTCCTACGAGCAGTACTTC.

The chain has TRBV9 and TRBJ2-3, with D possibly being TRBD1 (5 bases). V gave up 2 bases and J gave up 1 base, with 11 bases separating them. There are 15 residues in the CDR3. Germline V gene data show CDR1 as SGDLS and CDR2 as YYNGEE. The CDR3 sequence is CASSVRQTRTDTQYF. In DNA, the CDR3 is TGTGCCAGCAGCGTCAGACAGACCCGCACAGATACGCAGTATTTT.

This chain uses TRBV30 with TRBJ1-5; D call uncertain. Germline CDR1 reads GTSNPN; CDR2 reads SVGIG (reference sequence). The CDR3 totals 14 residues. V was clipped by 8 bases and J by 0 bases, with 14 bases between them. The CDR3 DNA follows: TGTGCCCCAGGTAGGGAATTTAGCAATCAGCCCCAGCATTTT. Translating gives CAPGREFSNQPQHF.

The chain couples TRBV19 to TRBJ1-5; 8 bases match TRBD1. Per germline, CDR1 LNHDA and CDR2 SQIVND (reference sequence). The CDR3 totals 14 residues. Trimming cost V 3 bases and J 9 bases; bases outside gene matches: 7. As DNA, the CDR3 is TGTGCCAGTAGTATGGCAGGGGGCGGTCGGCCCCAGCATTTT. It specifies CASSMAGGGRPQHF.